Below, 27 T cell receptor beta chains from the same sample are listed, as sequenced in a study of blood T cell repertoires in COVID-19 (dated by TCRdb to 2020 to 2022). To prepare the library, the immunoSEQ multiplex PCR assay was applied. The immuneACCESS repertoire file appears here via TCRdb, limited to in-frame rearrangements. These files lack a portion of the clones; in checked studies, under half of the deficit traces to unresolved V genes, and the cause of the others is not known. The sample table holds about 320,000 clones, of which around nine tenths were seen once. The ten largest clones take up 5% to 5.5% of the sample. The sequencing sample was made of PBMCs or T cells enriched from blood (not recorded which). The receptors were gathered from a man aged 55 to 70 who had recovered from COVID-19.

This rearrangement joins TRBV6-2 or TRBV6-3 to TRBJ2-3, with a weak D call TRBD2 (7 bases). This CDR3 contains 17 residues. CDR1 is MNHEY and CDR2 is SVGEGT in the germline V gene. The V end lost 5 bases, the J end lost 0 bases, and 18 bases lay between the germline ends. The CDR3, as DNA: TGTGCCAGCAGTGGGGCCTCGCGGGGGCGAAGCACAGATACGCAGTATTTT. It codes for CASSGASRGRSTDTQYF.

The chain uses TRBV7-2 and TRBJ1-5; D is ambiguous. CDR1 and CDR2 (germline): SGHTA, FQGNSA. This CDR3 has 15 amino acids. V was shortened by 1 base and J by 6 bases, with 13 bases between the two germline ends. The CDR3 reads CASSLGSSGGQPQHF. For the CDR3, the DNA is TGTGCCAGCAGCTTAGGATCGTCAGGTGGTCAGCCCCAGCATTTT.

The rearrangement uses TRBV27 and TRBJ2-7, with D hard to call. Trimming took 3 bases from V and 0 from J, leaving 6 bases between them. The CDR3 contains 13 residues. Germline V gives CDR1 MNHEY, CDR2 SMNVEV (reference sequence). The CDR3 is CASSFSPSYEQYF. The CDR3 DNA reads TGTGCCAGCAGTTTCTCTCCCTCCTACGAGCAGTACTTC.

Only one count was recorded for this clone. The chain carries TRBV12-2 and TRBJ2-7; the D call in the table, TRBD2, was not verified against the DNA. TRBV12-2 is an annotated pseudogene. The CDR3 length is 19 residues. CDR3 in amino acids: CASRLALKTSVRQDYEQYF. The CDR3 DNA reads as TGTGCAAGTCGCTTAGCGTTAAAGACTAGCGTAAGACAAGACTACGAGCAGTACTTC.

The chain is built from TRBV27 and TRBJ2-1, with 11 bases aligning to TRBD2. With V trimmed by 8 bases and J by 3 bases, 3 bases remained unmatched. CDR1 and CDR2 from the germline V gene are MNHEY and SMNVEV (reference sequence). The CDR3 consists of 14 residues. CDR3 residues: CASRGLAVYNEQFF. The CDR3 DNA follows: TGTGCCAGCCGGGGACTAGCGGTCTACAATGAGCAGTTCTTC.

The rearrangement links TRBV24-1 to TRBJ2-7; TRBD1 agrees at 11 bases. The CDR3 consists of 16 residues. V lost 4 bases, J lost 3 bases, and 7 bases stayed unmatched. Per the germline V gene, CDR1 is KGHDR and CDR2 is SFDVKD. The CDR3 spells CATSDSGTGGNYEQYF. For the CDR3, the DNA is TGTGCCACCAGTGACTCCGGGACAGGGGGGAACTACGAGCAGTACTTC.

The V gene is TRBV24-1, the J gene TRBJ2-7; a possible D gene is TRBD2 (5 bases). This CDR3 has 15 residues. From germline, CDR1 is KGHDR and CDR2 SFDVKD. Trimming cost V 2 bases and J 1 base, with 11 bases left between them. CDR3: CATSDSTRRSYEQYF. CDR3 DNA sequence: TGTGCCACCAGTGATTCCACAAGGAGGTCCTACGAGCAGTACTTC.

J is TRBJ1-1 and V is TRBV2; weak D call: TRBD1 (5 bases). The CDR3 consists of 13 residues. V lost 4 bases, J lost 3 bases, and 9 bases lay in between. Germline V CDR1 and CDR2: SNHLY, FYNNEI. CDR3 DNA sequence: TGTGCCAGCAGTGGACAGATTTACACTGAAGCTTTCTTT. Translating gives CASSGQIYTEAFF. The variable domain in full, completed from reference TRBV2 and TRBJ1-1, reads EPEVTQTPSHQVTQMGQEVILRCVPISNHLYFYWYRQILGQKVEFLVSFYNNEISEKSEIFDDQFSVERPDGSNFTLKIRSTKLEDSAMYFCASSGQIYTEAFFGQGTRLTVV.

The CDR3 here is CASSEPREGEIIYGYTF. The CDR3 region has the DNA TGCGCCAGCAGTGAGCCACGGGAGGGGGAAATAATCTATGGCTACACCTTC. The rearrangement uses TRBV10-2 and TRBJ1-2; tentatively, D is TRBD1 (6 bases). With 2 bases removed from V and 4 bases from J, the gap between germline ends came to 20 bases. The CDR3 is made up of 17 amino acids. Per the germline V gene, CDR1 is WSHSY and CDR2 is SAAADI.

A few counts support this clone. The CDR3: CASSLWLANTGELFF. The CDR3 DNA reads TGTGCCAGCAGCTTATGGCTCGCGAACACCGGGGAGCTGTTTTTT. The V and J genes are TRBV11-2 and TRBJ2-2; D unresolved. Trimming stripped 2 bases from V and 0 bases from J, with 7 bases between. The CDR3 extends over 15 amino acids. Germline V gene sequence: CDR1 SGHAT, CDR2 FQNNGV.

The chain couples TRBV27 to TRBJ2-1; 9 nucleotides match TRBD2. Germline CDR1 reads MNHEY; CDR2 reads SMNVEV (reference sequence). Trimming took 4 bases from V and 5 from J; bases not matched to a gene: 9. CDR3 size: 16 residues. Written as DNA, the CDR3 is TGTGCCAGCAGTTCAACCCTGACTAGCGGACACAATGAGCAGTTCTTC. Translated, it gives CASSSTLTSGHNEQFF.

V gene TRBV10-3 combines with J gene TRBJ2-7, with 8 bases lining up with TRBD1. V gave up 0 bases and J gave up 5 bases; unmatched junction bases: 6. The germline CDR1 and CDR2 sequences are ENHRY and SYGVKD. The CDR3 is made up of 15 amino acids. CDR3 coding DNA: TGTGCCATCAGTGAGTCACAGGGGGTCCCCAACGAGCAGTACTTC. Residues: CAISESQGVPNEQYF.

The V gene is TRBV6-5, the J gene TRBJ1-5; no firm D call. The CDR3 is 14 amino acids. Looked up from germline, CDR1 is MNHEY and CDR2 is SVGAGI. V gave up 0 bases and J gave up 4 bases, with 7 bases separating them. As DNA, the CDR3 is TGTGCCAGCAGTTACTCGGGCGAAAATCAGCCCCAGCATTTT. It specifies CASSYSGENQPQHF.

This chain joins TRBV19 and TRBJ2-5; no clear D gene. CDR3 length: 13 residues. The germline CDR1 and CDR2 sequences are LNHDA and SQIVND (reference sequence). V was trimmed by 8 bases and J by 1 base, leaving 11 bases between them. Written as DNA, the CDR3 is TGTGCCAGTGCCCCCAGTCTCCAAGAGACCCAGTACTTC. It encodes CASAPSLQETQYF. Drawing the rest from reference TRBV19 and TRBJ2-5, the complete variable domain is DGGITQSPKYLFRKEGQNVTLSCEQNLNHDAMYWYRQDPGQGLRLIYYSQIVNDFQKGDIAEGYSVSREKKESFPLTVTSAQKNPTAFYLCASAPSLQETQYFGPGTRLLVL.

J is TRBJ2-3 and V is TRBV7-2; the D is unclear. This CDR3 is 14 amino acids long. Germline loops: CDR1 SGHTA, CDR2 FQGNSA. V lost 5 bases and J lost 6, with 15 bases in between. The CDR3 loop is CASSPPLIRDTQYF. CDR3 coding DNA: TGTGCCAGCAGCCCCCCTCTCATCAGGGATACGCAGTATTTT.

The chain combines TRBV11-3 with TRBJ2-7, with D possibly matching TRBD2 (7 bases). V was pared by 1 base and J by 2 bases, with 12 bases between. The CDR3 is made up of 15 amino acids. CDR1 and CDR2 (germline): SGHNT, YENEEA. CDR3 DNA sequence: TGTGCCAGCAGCTTAGGAGGCGGGGGCCCCTACGAGCAGTACTTC. This encodes CASSLGGGGPYEQYF.

The chain couples TRBV19 to TRBJ2-2; the match to TRBD2 covers 10 bases. This CDR3 is 18 amino acids long. CDR1 LNHDA and CDR2 SQIVND come from the germline V gene (reference sequence). V was clipped by 7 bases and J by 0 bases; unmatched bases: 11. CDR3 bases: TGTGCCAGTACATTTTCGAGGACTAGCGGCGCGAACACCGGGGAGCTGTTTTTT. Translating it yields CASTFSRTSGANTGELFF. Drawing the rest from reference TRBV19 and TRBJ2-2, the complete variable domain is DGGITQSPKYLFRKEGQNVTLSCEQNLNHDAMYWYRQDPGQGLRLIYYSQIVNDFQKGDIAEGYSVSREKKESFPLTVTSAQKNPTAFYLCASTFSRTSGANTGELFFGEGSRLTVL.

This chain uses TRBV27 with TRBJ2-1; possibly TRBD2 for D (5 bases). Trimming stripped 4 bases from V and 4 bases from J, with 17 bases between. This CDR3 region has 16 residues. Germline CDR1 reads MNHEY; CDR2 reads SMNVEV (reference sequence). The CDR3 region is CASSSKRADKYNEQFF. CDR3 nucleotide sequence: TGTGCCAGCAGTTCCAAAAGAGCGGATAAATACAATGAGCAGTTCTTC.

The chain carries TRBV10-3 and TRBJ1-4; TRBD1 matches 7 bases. The CDR3 covers 15 residues. V gave up 4 bases and J gave up 5 bases; unmatched junction bases: 7. Germline V gene lookup returns CDR1 ENHRY and CDR2 SYGVKD. The CDR3 loop reads CAISGSQGPNEKLFF. CDR3 nucleotide sequence: TGTGCCATCAGTGGGTCACAGGGGCCCAATGAAAAACTGTTTTTT.

The V gene is TRBV7-2, the J gene TRBJ1-2; D remains unclear. The CDR3 is 13 residues long. Trimming removed 5 bases from V and 4 bases from J, with 11 bases in between. Germline V gene sequence: CDR1 SGHTA, CDR2 FQGNSA. The CDR3 sequence: CASSQTRRYGYTF. CDR3 coding DNA: TGTGCCAGCAGCCAAACTCGCCGCTATGGCTACACCTTC.

The chain joins TRBV11-2 to TRBJ1-5; 7 nucleotides line up with TRBD1. V was pared by 5 bases and J by 3 bases, with 7 bases of the junction left unmatched. The CDR3 has 15 residues. Germline-derived CDR1 and CDR2 are SGHAT and FQNNGV. The CDR3 coding sequence is TGTGCCAGCAGCCCCACGGGACAGCCCAATCAGCCCCAGCATTTT. It is translated as CASSPTGQPNQPQHF.

This clone has just one count. The chain carries TRBV6-5 and TRBJ1-1; 10 positions agree with TRBD1. The CDR3 extends over 14 amino acids. Germline lookup yields CDR1 MNHEY and CDR2 SVGAGI. V dropped 8 bases and J dropped 4; count of bases not matched to a gene: 7. CDR3 nucleotides: TGTGCCAGCTTAACCGGGACAGGGGTCACTGAAGCTTTCTTT. Translated: CASLTGTGVTEAFF.

The chain employs TRBV6-5 and TRBJ1-2; TRBD1 agrees at 7 bases. Germline values: CDR1 MNHEY, CDR2 SVGAGI. There are 15 residues in the CDR3. The V segment lost 6 bases and the J segment 1 base; nucleotides outside the gene matches: 8. CDR3 nucleotide sequence: TGTGCCAGCAGAATCGGGACAGCCCTTAACTATGGCTACACCTTC. Residues: CASRIGTALNYGYTF.

The rearrangement links TRBV6-2 or TRBV6-3 to TRBJ1-3; possible D gene TRBD1, 6 bases. Germline CDR1 MNHEY, CDR2 SVGEGT. The CDR3 is 15 residues long. V gave up 5 bases and J gave up 2 bases, with 13 bases separating them. The CDR3 sequence is CASSPFSGAGNTIYF. The CDR3 bases are TGTGCCAGCAGTCCATTTTCAGGGGCTGGAAACACCATATATTTT.

V usage is TRBV9 and J usage is TRBJ2-2, with TRBD1 matching over 7 bases. V lost 3 bases and J lost 4; bases outside the gene matches: 3. The CDR3 has 14 amino acids. CDR1 SGDLS and CDR2 YYNGEE come from the germline V gene. CDR3 loop: CASSDRDSTGELFF. The CDR3 DNA sequence: TGTGCCAGCAGCGACCGGGACAGCACCGGGGAGCTGTTTTTT.

The genes are TRBV7-2 and TRBJ2-3, with TRBD2 as a possible D gene (5 bases). Trimming stripped 4 bases from V and 5 bases from J, with 13 bases between. Germline V CDR1 and CDR2: SGHTA, FQGNSA. The CDR3 is 14 residues long. The CDR3 DNA reads TGTGCCAGCAGCTCCGGCCCCGGACTAGATACGCAGTATTTT. This encodes CASSSGPGLDTQYF.

The rearrangement links TRBV5-1 to TRBJ1-4, with 10 bases that match TRBD1. Germline CDR1 and CDR2: SGHRS and YFSETQ. The V segment lost 4 bases and the J segment 7 bases; nucleotides outside the gene matches: 7. The CDR3 totals 15 residues. The CDR3 reads CASSDRQGAVEKLFF. CDR3 coding DNA: TGCGCCAGCAGCGACAGACAGGGGGCGGTTGAAAAACTGTTTTTT.